The 7 T cell receptor beta chains listed next were all sequenced from one sample in a study of neurological immune-mediated disorders. TCRdb re-analysed the 5' RACE reads in MiXCR, keeping a single row per CDR3 protein. Among some 60,000 distinct CDR3 sequences listed, roughly 3.5% were seen once. The sequenced material came from PBMCs. The receptor source for this set is a woman aged 50 to 60 with multiple sclerosis.

This clonotype showed up many times. The rearrangement uses TRBV20-1 and TRBJ2-1, with 9 positions matching TRBD2. CDR3 size: 18 residues. The V gene's germline CDR1 is DFQATT and CDR2 SNEGSKA (reference sequence). V lost 1 base and J lost 4; bases outside the gene matches: 14. CDR3 coding DNA: TGCAGTGCTAGAGGGGAGGATAGCGGGAGTCTCTTGTACAATGAGCAGTTCTTC. Residues: CSARGEDSGSLLYNEQFF.

This clonotype was seen at least ten times. The rearrangement uses TRBV29-1 and TRBJ2-1; the match to TRBD2 covers 15 bases. The germline gives CDR1 SQVTM, CDR2 ANQGSEA. The CDR3 spans 15 residues. V lost 6 bases, J lost 6 bases, and 6 bases stayed unmatched. CDR3 coding DNA: TGCAGCGTATGGACTAGCGGGAGGGCCTCCAATGAGCAGTTCTTC. Translating it yields CSVWTSGRASNEQFF.

V gene TRBV20-1 combines with J gene TRBJ2-1; 7 positions match TRBD2. The CDR3 consists of 17 residues. V lost 1 base to trimming and J lost 5 bases; unmatched junction nucleotides: 14. The germline V gene has CDR1 DFQATT and CDR2 SNEGSKA (reference sequence). The CDR3 spells CSARVPFAGAGHNEQFF. CDR3 coding DNA: TGCAGTGCTAGAGTCCCTTTCGCGGGAGCGGGGCACAATGAGCAGTTCTTC.

This clonotype occurred many times. CDR3 amino acids: CASSLTTAGTEAFF. CDR3 DNA: TGCGCCAGCAGCTTGACGACCGCGGGGACTGAAGCTTTCTTT. The chain carries TRBV5-1 and TRBJ1-1; no clear D gene. The V gene's germline CDR1 is SGHRS and CDR2 YFSETQ. CDR3 length equals 14 residues. Trimming removed 1 base at V and 5 bases at J, with 12 bases between.

This clonotype was counted many times. This chain uses TRBV4-1 with TRBJ2-2; D perhaps matches TRBD1 (6 bases). This CDR3 is 18 amino acids long. V lost 3 bases, J lost 0 bases, and 17 bases lay in between. Germline V gene data show CDR1 as MGHRA and CDR2 as YSYEKL. The CDR3 sequence: CASSHFTRTVANTGELFF. The CDR3 DNA reads as TGCGCCAGCAGCCACTTTACCCGGACAGTAGCGAACACCGGGGAGCTGTTTTTT.

The table lists this clonotype with a count of one. A read error may be the cause here, since a much bigger clone is one base away. The chain couples TRBV7-7 to TRBJ2-2, with no clear D. Per the germline V gene, CDR1 is SSHAT and CDR2 is FNYEAQ (reference sequence). This CDR3 has 13 residues. The CDR3 sequence: CASSPTISVELFF. Here the CDR3 DNA reads TGTGCTAGCAGCCCAACGATATCCGTGGAGCTGTTTTTT.

This clonotype was detected ten times or more. The chain carries TRBV10-3 and TRBJ2-2, with D possibly TRBD1 on 6 matching bases. The CDR3 sequence is 15 residues long. From germline, CDR1 is ENHRY and CDR2 SYGVKD. Trimming pared 4 bases from V and 6 bases from J, leaving 15 bases between. DNA of the CDR3: TGTGCCATCAGTGGGGACATCCTGAGCGCCGGGGAGCTGTTTTTT. Protein product: CAISGDILSAGELFF.